What follows are 8 T cell receptor beta chains derived from one specimen sequenced in a study of T cells expressing NK-cell markers. TCRdb re-called the 5' RACE reads and catalogs CDR3 proteins one per entry, DNA excluded. The sample has 200,000 to 300,000 distinct CDR3 sequences, and its top ten clones hold 0.39%. The sequencing input was blood T cells: a sorted CD56 or NKG2C T cell subset, CD4+ or CD8+ T cells, or bulk PBMC T cells (not recorded which). The receptors shown here come from a man younger than 35 in good health.

This rearrangement joins TRBV11-3 to TRBJ2-3. This CDR3 is built from 13 residues. Per germline, CDR1 SGHNT and CDR2 YENEEA. Here the CDR3 reads CASSLSGVDTQYF.

This chain uses TRBV24-1 with TRBJ2-2. The germline V gene encodes CDR1 KGHDR and CDR2 SFDVKD. This CDR3 spans 14 amino acids. This CDR3 reads CATSKRVQTGELFF.

The V and J genes are TRBV12-3 or TRBV12-4 and TRBJ2-2; the D call of TRBD1 rests on TCRdb alone, since no DNA is present to check it. The CDR3 covers 14 residues. The CDR3 loop reads CASRNQGHTGELFF.

The V and J genes are TRBV12-3 or TRBV12-4 and TRBJ2-1; without DNA, the TCRdb call of TRBD2 cannot be checked. The CDR3 is made up of 16 amino acids. CDR3 protein: CASSSTAGLADNEQFF.

The genes are TRBV20-1 and TRBJ2-1; TCRdb selects TRBD2, and the lack of DNA leaves this call unchecked. The CDR3 runs 16 residues. Germline V gene lookup returns CDR1 DFQATT and CDR2 SNEGSKA (reference sequence). CDR3: CSAMFLAGGPHNEQFF.

The J gene is TRBJ2-2, the V gene TRBV29-1; the TCRdb call, TRBD1, lacks DNA for checking. The CDR3 totals 12 residues. Germline-derived CDR1 and CDR2 are SQVTM and ANQGSEA. The CDR3 region is CSVSIGAGELFF.

The chain uses TRBV30 and TRBJ1-1. This CDR3 region has 11 residues. Per the germline V gene, CDR1 is GTSNPN and CDR2 is SVGIG (reference sequence). This CDR3 is CDRGCNTEAFF.

This chain links TRBV5-1 with TRBJ1-5; no DNA is available, so the TRBD1 call from TCRdb remains unchecked. CDR1 SGHRS and CDR2 YFSETQ come from the germline V gene. This CDR3 has 14 residues. The CDR3 loop is CASSLEGGSQPQHF. Combining the CDR3 with reference TRBV5-1 and TRBJ1-5 gives the whole variable domain KAGVTQTPRYLIKTRGQQVTLSCSPISGHRSVSWYQQTPGQGLQFLFEYFSETQRNKGNFPGRFSGRQFSNSRSEMNVSTLELGDSALYLCASSLEGGSQPQHFGDGTRLSIL.